The rows below give T cell receptor beta chains drawn from one sample of a study of preoperative IRX-2 immunotherapy in early breast cancer. Only in-frame clones appear in the TCRdb table, and some are missing; sequencing was by immunoSEQ multiplex PCR. The sample shows roughly 43,000 clones, approximately 94% of them seen only once. The specimen was tumor tissue, collected after IRX-2 immunotherapy. These receptors were obtained from a human donor with breast cancer. The CDR3 runs from the conserved cysteine through the conserved F or W. The order of the fields is clone size, V gene, J gene, D gene, CDR3 DNA, CDR3 protein. D genes are given only for firm matches. Expanded clones are given a class, and other clones once, few, many or no size at all.

clone size: once
V gene: TRBV7-2
J gene: TRBJ2-1
D gene: -
CDR3 DNA: TGTGCCAGCAGCTTAACTAGGTCCCACAATGAGCAGTTCTTC
CDR3 protein: CASSLTRSHNEQFF

clone size: -
V gene: TRBV27
J gene: TRBJ2-1
D gene: TRBD2
CDR3 DNA: TGTGCCAGCAGTCCGGGACTAGCGGGAGCATACTACAATGAGCAGTTCTTC
CDR3 protein: CASSPGLAGAYYNEQFF

clone size: -
V gene: TRBV7-2
J gene: TRBJ2-1
D gene: TRBD1
CDR3 DNA: TGTGCCAGCAGCCGAGGACGGACAGGTGAGCAGTTCTTC
CDR3 protein: CASSRGRTGEQFF

clone size: -
V gene: TRBV11-2
J gene: TRBJ1-4
D gene: TRBD1
CDR3 DNA: TGTGCCAGCAACACCGACCTACAGGGGGAAGGGGAAAAACTGTTTTTT
CDR3 protein: CASNTDLQGEGEKLFF

clone size: -
V gene: TRBV13
J gene: TRBJ2-7
D gene: TRBD2
CDR3 DNA: TGTGCCAGCGGGAGGGTGGACGAGCAGTACTTC
CDR3 protein: CASGRVDEQYF

clone size: -
V gene: TRBV2
J gene: TRBJ2-3
D gene: TRBD1
CDR3 DNA: TGTGCCAGCAGAGAGACAGGGGCCGCACTGGATACGCAGTATTTT
CDR3 protein: CASRETGAALDTQYF

clone size: -
V gene: TRBV28
J gene: TRBJ1-2
D gene: -
CDR3 DNA: TGTGCCAGCAGTCCAGGTGTTGGTCCCGGCTACACCTTC
CDR3 protein: CASSPGVGPGYTF

clone size: -
V gene: TRBV5-1
J gene: TRBJ2-7
D gene: -
CDR3 DNA: TGCGCCAGCAGCGCGGGCCCGGGGGAGCAGTACTTC
CDR3 protein: CASSAGPGEQYF

clone size: -
V gene: TRBV5-1
J gene: TRBJ2-1
D gene: -
CDR3 DNA: TGCGCCAGCAGCAGTATAACTAGCCTGTCCTACAATGAGCAGTTCTTC
CDR3 protein: CASSSITSLSYNEQFF

clone size: once
V gene: TRBV27
J gene: TRBJ1-2
D gene: TRBD1
CDR3 DNA: TGTGCCAGCGCCCCCGGGGCAGGGGGATATGGCTACACCTTC
CDR3 protein: CASAPGAGGYGYTF

clone size: -
V gene: TRBV6-5
J gene: TRBJ1-4
D gene: -
CDR3 DNA: TGTGCCAGCAGTTACAGTTTTACAGTTGAAAAACTGTTTTTT
CDR3 protein: CASSYSFTVEKLFF

clone size: -
V gene: TRBV11-1
J gene: TRBJ2-4
D gene: -
CDR3 DNA: TGTGCCAGCAGCTTACAGGGAACAAACATTCAGTACTTC
CDR3 protein: CASSLQGTNIQYF

clone size: -
V gene: TRBV11-2
J gene: TRBJ1-1
D gene: -
CDR3 DNA: TGTGCCAGCAGAAGATATCGGGGGGCAGCTGAAGCTTTCTTT
CDR3 protein: CASRRYRGAAEAFF

clone size: -
V gene: TRBV2
J gene: TRBJ1-2
D gene: -
CDR3 DNA: TGTGCCAGCAGTGAGATCCAGGGCAGAGATGGCTACACCTTC
CDR3 protein: CASSEIQGRDGYTF

clone size: -
V gene: TRBV4-2
J gene: TRBJ2-7
D gene: TRBD2
CDR3 DNA: TGTGCCAGCAGCCAAGAATCTAGCGGGAGATACGAGCAGTACTTC
CDR3 protein: CASSQESSGRYEQYF

clone size: -
V gene: TRBV9
J gene: TRBJ2-4
D gene: -
CDR3 DNA: TGTGCCAGCAGCGTAGAGGGGGGGGAAAACATTCAGTACTTC
CDR3 protein: CASSVEGGENIQYF

clone size: -
V gene: TRBV4-3
J gene: TRBJ2-3
D gene: TRBD2
CDR3 DNA: TGCGCCAGCAGCCAGCTCTTCCGCGCGACTAGCGGCCCCGGGGATACGCAGTATTTT
CDR3 protein: CASSQLFRATSGPGDTQYF

clone size: -
V gene: TRBV4-1
J gene: TRBJ2-7
D gene: -
CDR3 DNA: TGCGCCAGCAGCCAAGATAAGTGGGGGATATCTTACGAGCAGTACTTC
CDR3 protein: CASSQDKWGISYEQYF

clone size: -
V gene: TRBV19
J gene: TRBJ2-1
D gene: TRBD1
CDR3 DNA: TGTGCCAGTAGTGCCACCGGGACAGCCTACAATGAGCAGTTCTTC
CDR3 protein: CASSATGTAYNEQFF

clone size: once
V gene: TRBV18
J gene: TRBJ1-2
D gene: TRBD1
CDR3 DNA: TGTGCCAGCTCCCTACAGGGGGGCTATGGCTACACCTTC
CDR3 protein: CASSLQGGYGYTF

clone size: -
V gene: TRBV7-3
J gene: TRBJ2-1
D gene: TRBD2
CDR3 DNA: TGTGCCAGCAGGCCTGGGACTAGCTCCTACAATGAGCAGTTCTTC
CDR3 protein: CASRPGTSSYNEQFF

clone size: -
V gene: TRBV11-3
J gene: TRBJ1-6
D gene: TRBD1
CDR3 DNA: TGTGCCAGCAGTTCGGACAGGGAGGAAAGGTCACCCCTCCACTTT
CDR3 protein: CASSSDREERSPLHF

clone size: -
V gene: TRBV15
J gene: TRBJ1-1
D gene: TRBD1
CDR3 DNA: TGTGCCACCAGCAGGCGGACAGGGGGCAGGGACACTGAAGCTTTCTTT
CDR3 protein: CATSRRTGGRDTEAFF

clone size: -
V gene: TRBV27
J gene: TRBJ2-7
D gene: -
CDR3 DNA: TGTGCCAGCAGTTTAAGAGGGGCTGGTGTCTTCCACGAGCAGTACTTC
CDR3 protein: CASSLRGAGVFHEQYF

clone size: -
V gene: TRBV7-8
J gene: TRBJ1-2
D gene: -
CDR3 DNA: TGTGCCAGCCTCCCAGGGACGGGCTGGGGGTTTAACTATGGCTACACCTTC
CDR3 protein: CASLPGTGWGFNYGYTF

clone size: once
V gene: TRBV4-1
J gene: TRBJ1-5
D gene: -
CDR3 DNA: TGCGCCAGCAGCCCAACAACTGCGAGTTGGCCCCAGCATTTT
CDR3 protein: CASSPTTASWPQHF

clone size: -
V gene: TRBV18
J gene: TRBJ2-7
D gene: -
CDR3 DNA: TGTGCCAGCTCGACGGGCCAAGCGGGCGAGCAGTACTTC
CDR3 protein: CASSTGQAGEQYF

clone size: -
V gene: TRBV4-3
J gene: TRBJ2-7
D gene: TRBD1
CDR3 DNA: TGCGCCAGCAGCCAAGATTGGCGGACAGGGACCCTCTCCTACGAGCAGTACTTC
CDR3 protein: CASSQDWRTGTLSYEQYF

clone size: -
V gene: TRBV5-4
J gene: TRBJ2-5
D gene: TRBD1
CDR3 DNA: TGTGCCAGCAGCTTGGGGACAGACAGGGTAGGAGAGACCCAGTACTTC
CDR3 protein: CASSLGTDRVGETQYF

clone size: once
V gene: TRBV27
J gene: TRBJ2-1
D gene: -
CDR3 DNA: TGTGCCAGCAGTTTGTTCAATGAGCAGTTCTTC
CDR3 protein: CASSLFNEQFF

clone size: -
V gene: TRBV11-2
J gene: TRBJ2-5
D gene: TRBD2
CDR3 DNA: TGTGCCAGCAGCTTGAGGAGTAGTATGGCGGGAGGGGGAGAGACCCAGTACTTC
CDR3 protein: CASSLRSSMAGGGETQYF

clone size: -
V gene: TRBV7-2
J gene: TRBJ1-3
D gene: -
CDR3 DNA: TGTGCCAGCAGCTCTCCGCGGGCCAGTCACTCTGGAAACACCATATATTTT
CDR3 protein: CASSSPRASHSGNTIYF

clone size: -
V gene: TRBV28
J gene: TRBJ2-7
D gene: -
CDR3 DNA: TGTGCCAGCAGGTCCGGAGGGGCGGCATACGAGCAGTACTTC
CDR3 protein: CASRSGGAAYEQYF

clone size: -
V gene: TRBV7-2
J gene: TRBJ2-3
D gene: TRBD2
CDR3 DNA: TGTGCCAGCAGCTCCACGGGGACTAGCGGGAGGGCCGCAGATACGCAGTATTTT
CDR3 protein: CASSSTGTSGRAADTQYF

clone size: few
V gene: TRBV5-6
J gene: TRBJ1-1
D gene: -
CDR3 DNA: TGTGCCAGCAGCTTGAATAAGGGCTTATTCACTGAAGCTTTCTTT
CDR3 protein: CASSLNKGLFTEAFF

clone size: -
V gene: TRBV7-3
J gene: TRBJ1-6
D gene: -
CDR3 DNA: TGTGCCAGCAGCTCGCGGACTGGGCCCCTCCACTTT
CDR3 protein: CASSSRTGPLHF

clone size: once
V gene: TRBV11-2
J gene: TRBJ1-5
D gene: TRBD1
CDR3 DNA: TGTGCCAGCAGCTTATACCAGGGGGACAATCAGCCCCAGCATTTT
CDR3 protein: CASSLYQGDNQPQHF

clone size: -
V gene: TRBV7-8
J gene: TRBJ2-3
D gene: -
CDR3 DNA: TGTGCCAGCAGCCCATCCCGAGATACGCAGTATTTT
CDR3 protein: CASSPSRDTQYF

clone size: -
V gene: TRBV7-9
J gene: TRBJ1-5
D gene: -
CDR3 DNA: TGTGCCAGCAGCTCCCCCGTAGGACCCCAGCATTTT
CDR3 protein: CASSSPVGPQHF

clone size: -
V gene: TRBV7-3
J gene: TRBJ2-2
D gene: -
CDR3 DNA: TGTGCCAGCAGCTCGCTATTGGGGGGGGAGCTGTTTTTT
CDR3 protein: CASSSLLGGELFF

clone size: -
V gene: TRBV5-4
J gene: TRBJ2-7
D gene: -
CDR3 DNA: TGTGCCAGCAGCTTGGGGGCCTTCTACGAGCAGTACTTC
CDR3 protein: CASSLGAFYEQYF

clone size: -
V gene: TRBV10-3
J gene: TRBJ2-5
D gene: TRBD1
CDR3 DNA: TGTGCCATCAGTGAGGGACCGGACAGGGAGACCCAGTACTTC
CDR3 protein: CAISEGPDRETQYF